The following is a T cell receptor beta chain sequence with its context. Compared with germline, one end of the junction differs, possibly owing to a read error. No cell sorting was done before RNA was extracted from the tissue. CDR3 length equals 14 residues. Looked up from germline, CDR1 is SGHAT and CDR2 is FQNNGV. A modified ARM-PCR protocol with three rounds of nested PCR amplified TCRbeta. MiXCR, run by TCRdb on the multiplex PCR reads, gives a single entry per CDR3 protein. The data hold approximately 75,000 distinct CDR3 sequences, with around 77% observed a single time. This sample is drawn from a study of tumor and adjacent non-tumor tissue in lung cancer.

The sequence was obtained from a woman between 45 and 60 years old with non-small cell lung cancer. The sample was lung tumor tissue. The rearrangement links TRBV11-2 to TRBJ1-1; TRBD1 is a possible D gene (5 bases). The DNA of the CDR3 is TGTGCCAGCTGCTTTTTGGACATGGACACTGAAGCTTTCTTT. Translation: CASCFLDMDTEAFF.